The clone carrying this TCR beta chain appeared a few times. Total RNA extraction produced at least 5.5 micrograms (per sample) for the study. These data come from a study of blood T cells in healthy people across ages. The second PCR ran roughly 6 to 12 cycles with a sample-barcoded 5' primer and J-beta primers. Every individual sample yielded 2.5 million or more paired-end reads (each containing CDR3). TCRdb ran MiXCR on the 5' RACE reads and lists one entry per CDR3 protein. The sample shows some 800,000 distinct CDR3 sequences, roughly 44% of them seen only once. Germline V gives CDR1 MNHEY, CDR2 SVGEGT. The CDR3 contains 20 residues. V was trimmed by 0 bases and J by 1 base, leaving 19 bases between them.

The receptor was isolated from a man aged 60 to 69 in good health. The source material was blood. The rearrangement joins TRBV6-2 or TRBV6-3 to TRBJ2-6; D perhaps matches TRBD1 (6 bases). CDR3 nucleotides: TGTGCCAGCAGTTACTCTTGGGTCCGGACAGCTGATTCTGGGGCCAACGTCCTGACTTTC. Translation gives CASSYSWVRTADSGANVLTF.